This T cell receptor beta chain comes out of a study of Tregs in tolerant kidney transplant recipients. Study results and limitations: Antigen-driven expansion was suggested because donor-specific Tregs expanded more than all Tregs in tolerant patients.

Method: immunoSEQ multiplex PCR; TCRdb's copy keeps in-frame clones and lacks some. The table has tens of thousands of clones, roughly nine tenths seen once. To note about this clone: Its antigen is unknown.

Germline V gene sequence: CDR1 SGHAT, CDR2 FQNNGV. CDR3 length: 16 amino acids. Losses at the gene ends were 4 bases for V and 2 bases for J; bases not matched to a gene: 10. The V call is TRBV11-2, the J call TRBJ2-7; 8 nucleotides align to TRBD2. Specimen: CD4+ T cells from blood, collected before the transplant. This receptor was taken from a human donor who received a combined kidney and bone marrow transplant. CDR3 loop: CASSSLSGTRTYEQYF. CDR3 in DNA: TGTGCCAGCAGCTCCCTCTCCGGGACTAGGACCTACGAGCAGTACTTC.